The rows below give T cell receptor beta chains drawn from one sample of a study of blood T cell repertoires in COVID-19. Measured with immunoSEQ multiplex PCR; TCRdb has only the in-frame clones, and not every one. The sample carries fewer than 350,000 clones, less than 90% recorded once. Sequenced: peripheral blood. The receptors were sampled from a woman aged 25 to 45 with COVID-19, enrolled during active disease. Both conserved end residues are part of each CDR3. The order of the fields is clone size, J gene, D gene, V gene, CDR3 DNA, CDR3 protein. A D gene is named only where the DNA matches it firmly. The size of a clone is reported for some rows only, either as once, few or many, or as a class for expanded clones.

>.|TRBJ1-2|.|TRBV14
TGTGCCAGCAGCCAACGGGTGTCTAACTATGGCTACACCTTC
CASSQRVSNYGYTF
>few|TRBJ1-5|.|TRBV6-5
TGTGCCAGCAGTTACACGGGCCAGGGTCAGCCCCAGCATTTT
CASSYTGQGQPQHF
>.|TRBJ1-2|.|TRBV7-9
TGTGCCAGCAGCCCGGATACTACTAACTATGGCTACACCTTC
CASSPDTTNYGYTF
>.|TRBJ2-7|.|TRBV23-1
TGCGCCAGCACGGATAGGGGCCCCCGATACGAGCAGTACTTC
CASTDRGPRYEQYF
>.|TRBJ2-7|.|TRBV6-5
TGTGCCAGCAGTTACTCTGCAGAATACGAGCAGTACTTC
CASSYSAEYEQYF
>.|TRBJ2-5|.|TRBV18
TGTGCCAGCTCACCGCCCAGCGGTGAAGAGACCCAGTACTTC
CASSPPSGEETQYF
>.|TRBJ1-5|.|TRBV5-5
TGTGCCAGCAGCTTTCTCTCCGGGAGCTTGGAGCCCCAGCATTTT
CASSFLSGSLEPQHF
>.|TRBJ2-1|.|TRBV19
TGTGCCAGTAGTCCTAGAACAGGATTCTACAATGAGCAGTTCTTC
CASSPRTGFYNEQFF
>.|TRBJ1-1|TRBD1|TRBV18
TGTGCCAGCTCACAAGGGACAGGGATGAACACTGAAGCTTTCTTT
CASSQGTGMNTEAFF
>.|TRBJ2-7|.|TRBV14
TGTGCCAGCAGCCCGCGCCGGGGAGCTTTCTACGAGCAGTACTTC
CASSPRRGAFYEQYF
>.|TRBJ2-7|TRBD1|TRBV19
TGTGCCAGTAGTACCCACAGGGGGGCGGTGAACGAGCAGTACTTC
CASSTHRGAVNEQYF
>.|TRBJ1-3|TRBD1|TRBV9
TGTGCCAGCAGTCACGCGGGACAGGGAAACACCATATATTTT
CASSHAGQGNTIYF
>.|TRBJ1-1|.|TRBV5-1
TGCGCCAGCAGCTTGAAGATAGGGGTCACTGAAGCTTTCTTT
CASSLKIGVTEAFF
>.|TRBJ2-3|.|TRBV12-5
TGTGCTAGTGGAGTGTCGGGCACAGATACGCAGTATTTT
CASGVSGTDTQYF
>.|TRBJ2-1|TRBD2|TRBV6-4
TGTGCCAGCAGTGACTCGTATGGGGCTAGCGGGGGGGCAAGCAATGAGCAGTTCTTC
CASSDSYGASGGASNEQFF
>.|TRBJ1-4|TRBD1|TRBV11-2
TGTGCCAGCAGCTCTCTGACAGGGGGTCGCGAAAAACTGTTTTTT
CASSSLTGGREKLFF
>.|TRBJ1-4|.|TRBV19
TGTGCCAGTAGCGCGGCCTTCGGACTGTTTTTT
CASSAAFGLFF
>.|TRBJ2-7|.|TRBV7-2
TGTGCCAGCAGCTTCCAGGGGCTCTCCTACGAGCAGTACTTC
CASSFQGLSYEQYF
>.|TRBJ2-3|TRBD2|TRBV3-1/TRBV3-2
TGTGCCAGCAGTCGTCGACTAGCGGGGGGGCCGTGGGATACGCAGTATTTT
CASSRRLAGGPWDTQYF
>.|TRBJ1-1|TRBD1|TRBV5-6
TGTGCCAGCACCCCGGGACAGGGAAAGGTGTGGCCTGAAGCTTTCTTT
CASTPGQGKVWPEAFF
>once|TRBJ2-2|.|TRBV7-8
TGTGCCAGCAGCCCTCTTCCCCCCTTTATGAACACCGGGGAGCTGTTTTTT
CASSPLPPFMNTGELFF
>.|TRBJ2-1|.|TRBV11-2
TGTGCCAGCAGCAGTGAGAGACTAACCTACAATGAGCAGTTCTTC
CASSSERLTYNEQFF
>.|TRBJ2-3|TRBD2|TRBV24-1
TGTGCCACCGCCCTCGGGACAGCCTACCTAGCGGGGGCTCCAGATACGCAGTATTTT
CATALGTAYLAGAPDTQYF
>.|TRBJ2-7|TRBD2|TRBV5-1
TGCGCCAGCGGCCTACTAGCGGGGGGGCGCAACGAGCAGTACTTC
CASGLLAGGRNEQYF
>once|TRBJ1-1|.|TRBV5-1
TGCGCCAGCAGCTTACTTCAGGGGTCAGGCACTGAAGCTTTCTTT
CASSLLQGSGTEAFF
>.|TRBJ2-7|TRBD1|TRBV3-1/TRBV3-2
TGTGCCAGCAGAAGAGCTCCGACAGGGATCTACGAGCAGTACTTC
CASRRAPTGIYEQYF
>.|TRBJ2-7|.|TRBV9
TGTGCCAGCAGCTTTTACCGGGACATGGGCGAGCAGTACTTC
CASSFYRDMGEQYF